Listed below are T cell receptor beta chains from one sample, sequenced in a study of T cells in Graves' hyperthyroidism and ophthalmopathy. TCRdb re-derived calls from the multiplex PCR reads in MiXCR, one entry per CDR3 protein. The data contain about half a million distinct CDR3 sequences, around 21% of them seen just once; the ten biggest clones take up approximately 26%. Sequenced sample: blood. The receptors here all came from a man aged 18 to 29 with Graves' hyperthyroidism. Both conserved end residues are part of each CDR3. A D gene is named only where the DNA matches it firmly. Size values are once, few and many counts, or a class for expanded clones, and some rows have none.

clone_size d_call j_call v_call cdr3_nt cdr3_aa
few TRBD1 TRBJ1-1 TRBV5-1 TGCGCCAGCAGCTTGAAAGTACAGGGGGTGGGATGGGCTGAAGCTTTCTTT CASSLKVQGVGWAEAFF
- TRBD1 TRBJ1-5 TRBV20-1 TGCAGTGCTAGGGGCCCCCAAGGGGGCAGTCAGCCCCAGCAGTTT CSARGPQGGSQPQQF
few - TRBJ2-2 TRBV5-6 TGTGCCAGCAGCTTGGTAGGCCGCAGAAACACCGGGGAGCTGTTTTTT CASSLVGRRNTGELFF
many TRBD1 TRBJ2-2 TRBV2 TGTGCCAGCAGGAGGACAGGGCGCACCGGGGAGCTGTTTTTT CASRRTGRTGELFF
many - TRBJ2-2 TRBV28 TGTGCCAGCAGTAGGACTGAGGTCGCCGGGGAGCTGTTTTTT CASSRTEVAGELFF
many - TRBJ1-1 TRBV30 TGTGCCTGGAGAAGAGAGTTGAACACTGAAGCTTTCTTT CAWRRELNTEAFF
few TRBD1 TRBJ1-5 TRBV4-2 TGTGCCAGCAGCCAAGAACCGACAGGGTTGAGTCAGCCCCAGCATTTT CASSQEPTGLSQPQHF
- TRBD2 TRBJ2-7 TRBV12-3/TRBV12-4 TGTGCCAGCAGTCCTTCTAGCGGGAGGTCCTCCTACGAGCAGTACTTC CASSPSSGRSSYEQYF
many - TRBJ2-2 TRBV12-3/TRBV12-4 TGTGCCAGCAGGCCGGGACATCGCACCGGGGAGCTGTTTTTT CASRPGHRTGELFF
few TRBD1 TRBJ1-2 TRBV6-1 TGTGCCACTACGGAGGGGGCTCAATATGGCTACACCTTC CATTEGAQYGYTF
many - TRBJ2-5 TRBV15 TGTGCCACCAGCCCGGCCCAGGGGAAGAGGGAGACCCAGTACTTC CATSPAQGKRETQYF
many - TRBJ2-5 TRBV2 TGTGCCAGCATACGGGGGGCCGGGGAGACCCAGTACTTC CASIRGAGETQYF
- - TRBJ2-2 TRBV3-1 TGTGCCAGCAGCCAAGTAGGAGAGATCACCGGGGAGCTGTTTTTT CASSQVGEITGELFF
many TRBD1 TRBJ2-2 TRBV12-3/TRBV12-4 TGTGCCAGCAGTTTACGACAGGGGGATTACGGGGAGCTGTTTTTT CASSLRQGDYGELFF
- - TRBJ1-3 TRBV12-3/TRBV12-4 TGTGCCAGCAGTTTACAGGGAGGCGGAAACACCATATATTTT CASSLQGGGNTIYF
many TRBD1 TRBJ2-7 TRBV12-3/TRBV12-4 TGTGCCAGCAGTTTAGTTGGACAGGGGGAGCAGTACTTC CASSLVGQGEQYF
- - TRBJ1-5 TRBV4-1 TGCGCCAGCAGCCAAACAGGGATTCAGGGCCAGTCGCCCCAGCATTTT CASSQTGIQGQSPQHF
many - TRBJ1-5 TRBV30 TGTGCCTGGAGTGGGGGACATTATAGCAATCAGCCCCAGCATTTT CAWSGGHYSNQPQHF
few TRBD2 TRBJ2-7 TRBV20-1 TGCAGTGCTTCTACGGGGATTACGCCGGGACTAGGGGTAACCGAGCAGTACTTC CSASTGITPGLGVTEQYF
many TRBD1 TRBJ2-7 TRBV6-5 TGTGCCAGCAGTTACTGGGACAGGGGCATCTACGAGCAGTACTTC CASSYWDRGIYEQYF
few TRBD1 TRBJ1-1 TRBV5-1 TGCGCCAGCAGCAACCGGGACAGGGGGCTTGATGAAGCTTTCTTT CASSNRDRGLDEAFF
many - TRBJ1-5 TRBV19 TGTGCCAGTAGTATTGCCTTCGAGAGATATAGCAATCAGCCCCAGCATTTT CASSIAFERYSNQPQHF
- TRBD2 TRBJ2-5 TRBV2 TGTGCCAGCAGTTACACTAGCGGGAAGGAGACCCAGTACTTC CASSYTSGKETQYF
many TRBD1 TRBJ2-7 TRBV11-2 TGTGCCAGCAGCTTAGGGACAGGGGGAGGCGAGCAGTACTTC CASSLGTGGGEQYF
- TRBD1 TRBJ1-1 TRBV15 TGTGCCACCAGCAGATCTACCCTAATGGGACAGGGGGGAGTGTCGGGCACTGAAGCTTTCTTT CATSRSTLMGQGGVSGTEAFF